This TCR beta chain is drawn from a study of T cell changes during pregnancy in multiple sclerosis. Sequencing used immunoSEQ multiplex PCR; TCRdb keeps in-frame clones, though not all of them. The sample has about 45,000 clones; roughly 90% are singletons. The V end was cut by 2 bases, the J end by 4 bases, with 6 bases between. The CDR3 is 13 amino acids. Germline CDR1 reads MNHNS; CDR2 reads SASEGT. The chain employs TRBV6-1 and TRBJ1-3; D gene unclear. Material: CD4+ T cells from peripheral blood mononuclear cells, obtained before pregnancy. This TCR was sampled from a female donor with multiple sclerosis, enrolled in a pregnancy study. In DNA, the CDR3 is TGTGCCAGCAGTGAACAGGCAGGAAACACCATATATTTT. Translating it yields CASSEQAGNTIYF.